A selection of T cell receptor beta chains follows, all from one sample in a study of T cells in Graves' hyperthyroidism and ophthalmopathy. TCRdb recomputed calls from the multiplex PCR reads with MiXCR, one row per CDR3 protein. The data contain 530,000 or so distinct CDR3 sequences, about 24% of them singletons. Sequences were obtained from blood. These receptors were obtained from a woman between 25 and 40 years old with Graves' ophthalmopathy. The CDR3 runs from the conserved cysteine through the conserved F or W. The order of the fields is V gene, clone size, J gene, D gene, CDR3 DNA, CDR3 protein. The D gene is left open where the match is weak. A clone size is listed for some rows: how often the clone was seen (once, few, many), or a class if it is expanded.

TRBV6-1	many	TRBJ2-5	NA	TGTGCCAGCAGAAAACACTCATCGGAGGAGACCCAGTACTTC	CASRKHSSEETQYF
TRBV11-1	NA	TRBJ1-3	NA	TGTGCCAGCAGTTCCTCAAGTGGCGCACAGGGAGGCTCTGGAAACACCATATATTTT	CASSSSSGAQGGSGNTIYF
TRBV11-2	NA	TRBJ2-2	TRBD2	TGTGCCAGCACCTTATCATCTAGCGGTGTCACCGGGGAGCTGTTTTTT	CASTLSSSGVTGELFF
TRBV28	many	TRBJ1-3	NA	TGTGCCAGCAGTCTCAAAGGGGTTTACTCTGGAAACACCATATATTTT	CASSLKGVYSGNTIYF
TRBV27	few	TRBJ1-2	TRBD1	TGTGCCAGCAGTTTCAGGGGGATTTCTGGCTACACCTTC	CASSFRGISGYTF
TRBV2	many	TRBJ2-2	NA	TGTGCCAGCAGTGATAGCAGGAACACCGGGGAGCTGTTTTTT	CASSDSRNTGELFF
TRBV29-1	many	TRBJ2-4	TRBD1	TGCAGCGGACAGGGGAGCAAAAACATTCAGTACTTC	CSGQGSKNIQYF
TRBV11-2	many	TRBJ1-1	NA	TGTGCCAGCAACGACGCGGGCTCTGAAGCTTTCTTT	CASNDAGSEAFF
TRBV6-2/TRBV6-3	many	TRBJ2-2	NA	TGTGCCAGCAGTTACTACAGTCCCTCGGAGCTGTTTTTT	CASSYYSPSELFF
TRBV30	many	TRBJ1-2	NA	TGTGCCTGGAGTTATAACTATGGCTACACCTTC	CAWSYNYGYTF
TRBV28	many	TRBJ2-7	NA	TGTGCCAGCAGTTCCGGAGAACGACGTTCCGCTTCCTACGAGCAGTACTTC	CASSSGERRSASYEQYF
TRBV28	NA	TRBJ2-4	TRBD2	TGTGCCAGCAGTCTACTAGCGGCCAAAAACATTCAGTACTTC	CASSLLAAKNIQYF
TRBV29-1	NA	TRBJ2-7	NA	TGCAGCGTGACACAGGAATCCTACGAGCAGTACTTC	CSVTQESYEQYF
TRBV6-2/TRBV6-3	many	TRBJ2-7	NA	TGTGCCAGCAGTTACTCCTCGGACCTCGAGCAGTACTTC	CASSYSSDLEQYF
TRBV27	many	TRBJ2-5	NA	TGTGCCAGCAGTTTTGGGGGGGGCAGTTCGGAGACCCAGTACTTC	CASSFGGGSSETQYF
TRBV4-1	many	TRBJ1-2	NA	TGCGCCAGCAGCCAAGTTGCGCCCTCACCTTTTTACTATGGCTACACCTTC	CASSQVAPSPFYYGYTF
TRBV5-6	many	TRBJ2-7	NA	TGTGCCAGCAGTTCCGACAGGTACTACGAGCAGTACTTC	CASSSDRYYEQYF
TRBV28	many	TRBJ2-7	NA	TGTGCCAGCAGCCTACCGGGACGGGAGCAGTACTTC	CASSLPGREQYF
TRBV6-2/TRBV6-3	many	TRBJ2-5	NA	TGTGCCAGCAGTACCAAACTACAATTGAGGGAGACCCAGTACTTC	CASSTKLQLRETQYF
TRBV12-3/TRBV12-4	many	TRBJ2-2	NA	TGTGCCAGCAGTTTAAATCTGCGGCGGGGCATTAATAACGCGAACACCGGGGAGCTGTTTTTT	CASSLNLRRGINNANTGELFF
TRBV4-1	NA	TRBJ1-5	NA	TGCGCCAGCAGCCAAGATTTCAGGAAGGGGGGATTGGGCAATCAGCCCCAGCATTTT	CASSQDFRKGGLGNQPQHF
TRBV15	many	TRBJ2-5	TRBD1	TGTGCCACCAGCAGAGTACCAGGGGGAGAGACCCAGTACTTC	CATSRVPGGETQYF
TRBV6-1	many	TRBJ2-2	NA	TGTGCCAGCAGTGGGATGGGCGGGGAGCTGTTTTTT	CASSGMGGELFF
TRBV10-3	NA	TRBJ1-1	NA	TGTGCCATCAGTGAGACATTCATGAACACTGAAGCTTTCTTT	CAISETFMNTEAFF
TRBV30	NA	TRBJ2-7	TRBD1	TGTGCCTGGAGTGTCGGGACAGGGATCTACGAGCAGTACTTC	CAWSVGTGIYEQYF
TRBV6-5	NA	TRBJ1-6	TRBD1	TGTGCCAGCAGTTACGGACAGGGTGACTCACCCCTCCACTTT	CASSYGQGDSPLHF
TRBV2	many	TRBJ1-6	NA	TGTGCCAGCGTGGTACAGAGGGATTCACCCCTCCACTTT	CASVVQRDSPLHF
TRBV12-3/TRBV12-4	NA	TRBJ1-2	NA	TGTGCCAGCAGTCATCTGGACCGCCTAGGCTACACCTTC	CASSHLDRLGYTF
TRBV5-1	many	TRBJ1-6	TRBD1	TGCGCCAGCAGCGATGGACAGGGGGCTTCACCCCTCCACTTT	CASSDGQGASPLHF
TRBV6-1	NA	TRBJ1-2	NA	TGTGCCAGCGGTGGATGGGTCAGGGGCGTTGGTTACACCTTC	CASGGWVRGVGYTF
TRBV6-2/TRBV6-3	NA	TRBJ2-7	TRBD2	TGTGCCAGCAGACCCAAGCGGGACTCCTACGAGCAGTACTTC	CASRPKRDSYEQYF
TRBV12-3/TRBV12-4	many	TRBJ2-2	NA	TGTGCCAGCACTGGCACGAACACCGGGGAGCTGTTTTTT	CASTGTNTGELFF
TRBV28	NA	TRBJ2-5	NA	TGTGCCAGCAGTTTATACCCAATGACAGGTCGGGAGACCAAGTACTTC	CASSLYPMTGRETKYF
TRBV19	few	TRBJ2-7	TRBD2	TGTGCCAGTAGTGCCTGGGGGGGATACGAGCAGTACTTC	CASSAWGGYEQYF
TRBV28	many	TRBJ2-7	NA	TGTGCCAGCAGTTTGAGTTGGCAAAGGAGCTCCTACGAGCAGTACTTC	CASSLSWQRSSYEQYF
TRBV6-1	NA	TRBJ1-2	TRBD1	TGTGCCAGCAGTGAAGCCGGAAACAGGGGGGGAGGCTACACCTTC	CASSEAGNRGGGYTF
TRBV4-1	few	TRBJ2-7	NA	TGCGCCAGCAGCCAAGTAGAGGGGGGCAGCTCCTACGAGCAGTACTTC	CASSQVEGGSSYEQYF
TRBV12-3/TRBV12-4	once	TRBJ2-5	TRBD2	TGTGCCAGCAGTCCGGAATGGACTAGCGGGATCCAAGAGACCCAGTACTTC	CASSPEWTSGIQETQYF
TRBV5-1	few	TRBJ1-6	NA	TGCGCCAGCAGCTTCGGGACACAGAATTCACCCCTCCACTTT	CASSFGTQNSPLHF
TRBV6-2/TRBV6-3	few	TRBJ2-7	NA	TGTGCCAGCAGACGCGGGACACCTGCCTACGAGCAGTACTTC	CASRRGTPAYEQYF
TRBV20-1	once	TRBJ2-7	NA	TGCAGTGCTAGAGACCCGCTCTACGAGCAGTACTTC	CSARDPLYEQYF
TRBV27	few	TRBJ1-2	NA	TGTGCCAGCAGTTTTGGAGGGGCCAGTAACTATGGCTACACCTTC	CASSFGGASNYGYTF
TRBV5-1	NA	TRBJ2-7	TRBD1	TGCGCCAGCAGCTTCGATCCGGGACAGGCCTACGAGCAGTACTTC	CASSFDPGQAYEQYF
TRBV18	NA	TRBJ2-7	NA	TGTGCCAGCTCACCATACACACTAAAGGGATCCGAGCAGTACTTC	CASSPYTLKGSEQYF
TRBV15	few	TRBJ2-6	NA	TGTGCCACCAGCAGAGCCCGACAGGTTGGGGCCAACGTCCTGACTTTC	CATSRARQVGANVLTF
TRBV11-3	NA	TRBJ1-1	NA	TGTGCCAGCAGCTTGGGGGTAGAAGTGAACACTGAAGCTTTCTTT	CASSLGVEVNTEAFF
TRBV19	NA	TRBJ2-2	NA	TGTGCCAGTAGTTCGTATACAGGGTATACCGGGGAGCTGTTTTTT	CASSSYTGYTGELFF